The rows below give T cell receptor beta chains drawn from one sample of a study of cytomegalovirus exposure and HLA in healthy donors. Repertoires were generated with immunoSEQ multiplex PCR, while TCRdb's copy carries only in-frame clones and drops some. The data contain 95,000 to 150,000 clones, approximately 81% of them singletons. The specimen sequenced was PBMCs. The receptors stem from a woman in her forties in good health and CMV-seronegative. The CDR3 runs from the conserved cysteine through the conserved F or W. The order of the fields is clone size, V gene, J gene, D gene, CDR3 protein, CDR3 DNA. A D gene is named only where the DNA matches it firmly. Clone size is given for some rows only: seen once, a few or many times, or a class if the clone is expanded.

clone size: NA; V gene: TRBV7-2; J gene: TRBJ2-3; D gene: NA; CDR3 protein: CASSPFGRDTDTQYF; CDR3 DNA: TGTGCCAGCAGCCCATTCGGACGGGACACAGATACGCAGTATTTT
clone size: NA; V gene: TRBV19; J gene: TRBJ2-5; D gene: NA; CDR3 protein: CASSIELQETQYF; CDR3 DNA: TGTGCCAGTAGTATCGAACTGCAAGAGACCCAGTACTTC
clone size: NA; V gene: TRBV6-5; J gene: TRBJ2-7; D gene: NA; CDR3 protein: CTSALGGGYEQYF; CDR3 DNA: TGTACCAGCGCTTTGGGCGGAGGGTACGAGCAGTACTTC
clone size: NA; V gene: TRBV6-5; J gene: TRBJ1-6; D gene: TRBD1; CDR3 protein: CASSRPGQGESPLHF; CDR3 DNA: TGTGCCAGCAGCCGACCAGGACAGGGGGAATCACCCCTCCACTTT
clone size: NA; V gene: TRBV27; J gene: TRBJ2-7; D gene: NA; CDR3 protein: CASSEREDPYEQYF; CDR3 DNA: TGTGCCAGCAGTGAGCGTGAAGACCCCTACGAGCAGTACTTC
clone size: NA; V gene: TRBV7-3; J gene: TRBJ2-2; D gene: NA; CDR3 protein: CASSLQLSGELFF; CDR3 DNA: TGTGCCAGCAGCTTACAACTCTCCGGGGAGCTGTTTTTT
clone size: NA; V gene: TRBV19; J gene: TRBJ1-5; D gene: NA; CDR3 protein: CASSETVYQPQHF; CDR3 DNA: TGTGCCAGTAGTGAGACAGTCTATCAGCCCCAGCATTTT
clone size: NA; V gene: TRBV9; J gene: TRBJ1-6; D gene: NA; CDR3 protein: CASSSAGERNSPLHF; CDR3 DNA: TGTGCCAGCAGCTCGGCAGGGGAGCGGAATTCACCCCTCCACTTT
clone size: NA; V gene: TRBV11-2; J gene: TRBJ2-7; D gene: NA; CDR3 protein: CASSPPGHNSYEQYF; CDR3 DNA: TGTGCCAGCAGCCCCCCGGGACATAACTCCTACGAGCAGTACTTC
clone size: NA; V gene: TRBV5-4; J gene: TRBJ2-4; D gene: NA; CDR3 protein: CASSKVQGEKNIQYF; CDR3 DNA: TGTGCCAGCAGCAAGGTGCAGGGTGAGAAAAACATTCAGTACTTC
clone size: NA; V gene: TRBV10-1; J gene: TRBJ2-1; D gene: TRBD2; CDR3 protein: CASSVGLAANEQFF; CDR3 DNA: TGCGCCAGCAGCGTCGGACTAGCGGCGAATGAGCAGTTCTTC
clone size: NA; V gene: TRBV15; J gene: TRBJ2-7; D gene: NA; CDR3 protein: CATSRDLGRVHEQYF; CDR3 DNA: TGTGCCACCAGCAGAGATCTTGGTAGAGTCCACGAGCAGTACTTC
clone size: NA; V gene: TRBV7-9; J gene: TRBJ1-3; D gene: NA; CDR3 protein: CASSRRGSSGNTIYF; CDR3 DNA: TGTGCCAGCAGCCGTCGGGGGAGCTCTGGAAACACCATATATTTT
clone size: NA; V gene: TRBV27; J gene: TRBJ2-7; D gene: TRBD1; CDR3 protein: CASSSRTGPTEQYF; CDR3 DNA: TGTGCCAGCAGTTCCCGGACAGGGCCCACCGAGCAGTACTTC
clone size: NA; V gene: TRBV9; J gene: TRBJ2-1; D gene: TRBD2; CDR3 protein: CASSATSGANYNEQFF; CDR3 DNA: TGTGCCAGCAGTGCGACTAGCGGGGCAAACTACAATGAGCAGTTCTTC
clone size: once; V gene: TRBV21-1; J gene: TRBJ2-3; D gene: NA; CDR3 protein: CASTPTAKGPFTDTQYF; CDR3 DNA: TGTGCCAGCACCCCGACAGCAAAAGGCCCCTTCACAGATACGCAGTATTTT
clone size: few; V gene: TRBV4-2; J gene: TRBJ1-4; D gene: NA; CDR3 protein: CASSQGEEYEKLFF; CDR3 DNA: TGTGCCAGCAGCCAGGGAGAAGAGTATGAAAAACTGTTTTTT
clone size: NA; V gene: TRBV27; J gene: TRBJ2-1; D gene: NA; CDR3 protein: CASSFRGAGRTDNEQFF; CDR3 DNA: TGTGCCAGCAGTTTTCGAGGGGCGGGACGGACTGACAATGAGCAGTTCTTC
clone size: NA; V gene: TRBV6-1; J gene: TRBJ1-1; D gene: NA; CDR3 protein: CASKLGVNTEAFF; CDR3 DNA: TGTGCCAGCAAGTTGGGAGTGAACACTGAAGCTTTCTTT
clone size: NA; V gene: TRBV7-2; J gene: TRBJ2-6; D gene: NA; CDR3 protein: CASSRSASGANVLTF; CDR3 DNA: TGTGCCAGCAGCCGTAGCGCCTCTGGGGCCAACGTCCTGACTTTC
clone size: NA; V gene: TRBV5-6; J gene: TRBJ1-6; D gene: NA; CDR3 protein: CASSLQGRNPPLHF; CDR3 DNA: TGTGCCAGCAGCTTACAGGGTCGGAATCCACCCCTCCACTTT
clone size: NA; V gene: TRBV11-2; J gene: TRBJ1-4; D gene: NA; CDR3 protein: CASSLGPQVTRPTNEKLFF; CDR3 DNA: TGTGCCAGCAGCTTAGGCCCCCAGGTCACTAGACCAACTAATGAAAAACTGTTTTTT
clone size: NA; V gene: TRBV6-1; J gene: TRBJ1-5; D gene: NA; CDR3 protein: CASSEGSGLKVSLGQPQHF; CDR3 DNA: TGTGCCAGCAGTGAAGGGTCAGGGTTAAAAGTCAGCCTCGGTCAGCCCCAGCATTTT
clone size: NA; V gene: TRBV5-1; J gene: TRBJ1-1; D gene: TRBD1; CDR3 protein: CASSLGTGGQRAFF; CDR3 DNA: TGCGCCAGCAGCCTCGGGACAGGGGGCCAGAGGGCTTTCTTT
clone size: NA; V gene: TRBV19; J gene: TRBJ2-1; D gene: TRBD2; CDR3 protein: CASTLPGGTRNNEQFF; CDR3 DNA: TGTGCCAGTACCCTCCCGGGGGGGACTAGAAACAATGAGCAGTTCTTC
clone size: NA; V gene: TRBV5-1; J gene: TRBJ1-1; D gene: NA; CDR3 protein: CASSLEFRGRNTEAFF; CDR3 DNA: TGCGCCAGCAGCTTGGAGTTTAGGGGTAGGAACACTGAAGCTTTCTTT
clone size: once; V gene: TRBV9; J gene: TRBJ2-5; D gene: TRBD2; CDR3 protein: CASSVAGGQETQYF; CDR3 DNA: TGTGCCAGCAGCGTAGCGGGGGGGCAAGAGACTCAGTACTTC
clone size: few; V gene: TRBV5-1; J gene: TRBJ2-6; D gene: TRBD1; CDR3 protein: CASSTAGTGGSGANVLTF; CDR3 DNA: TGCGCCAGCAGCACAGCCGGGACAGGGGGATCTGGGGCCAACGTCCTGACTTTC
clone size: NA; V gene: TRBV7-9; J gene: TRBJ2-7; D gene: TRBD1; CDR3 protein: CASSFEQGSPYEQYF; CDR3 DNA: TGTGCCAGCAGCTTCGAACAGGGGTCCCCCTACGAGCAGTACTTC
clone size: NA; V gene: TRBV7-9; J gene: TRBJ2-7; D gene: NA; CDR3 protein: CASSLAGAVTHEQYF; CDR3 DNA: TGTGCCAGCAGCTTAGCGGGGGCAGTTACCCACGAGCAGTACTTC
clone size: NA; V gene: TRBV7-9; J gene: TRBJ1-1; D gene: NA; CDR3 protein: CASALKGEVGTEAFF; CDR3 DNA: TGTGCCAGCGCCTTGAAGGGGGAAGTTGGCACTGAAGCTTTCTTT
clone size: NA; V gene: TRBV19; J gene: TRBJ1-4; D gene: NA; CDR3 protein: CASSIQGNGEKLFF; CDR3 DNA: TGTGCCAGTAGTATCCAGGGGAACGGTGAAAAACTGTTTTTT
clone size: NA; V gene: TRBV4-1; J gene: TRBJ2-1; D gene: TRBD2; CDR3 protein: CASSQDLLAGDYNEQFF; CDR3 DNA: TGCGCCAGCAGCCAAGATCTGTTAGCGGGGGATTATAATGAGCAGTTCTTC
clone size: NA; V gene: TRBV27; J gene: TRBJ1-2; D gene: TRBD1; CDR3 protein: CASSIRQGYYGYTF; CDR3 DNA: TGTGCCAGCAGTATCCGACAGGGTTACTATGGCTACACCTTC
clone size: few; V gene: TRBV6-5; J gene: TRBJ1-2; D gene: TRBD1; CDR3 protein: CASTLQGGAGGYTF; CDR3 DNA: TGTGCCAGCACACTACAGGGGGGGGCAGGGGGCTACACCTTC
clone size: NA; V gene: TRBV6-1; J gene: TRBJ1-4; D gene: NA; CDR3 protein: CASSESPFTTTNEKLFF; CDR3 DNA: TGTGCCAGCAGTGAATCCCCCTTTACAACAACTAATGAAAAACTGTTTTTT
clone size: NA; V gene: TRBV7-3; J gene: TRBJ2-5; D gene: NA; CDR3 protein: CASSLIPPLGGGPKETQYF; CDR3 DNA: TGTGCCAGCAGCTTAATTCCACCGTTGGGCGGGGGCCCCAAAGAGACCCAGTACTTC
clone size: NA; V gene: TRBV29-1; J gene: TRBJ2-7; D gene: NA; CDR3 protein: CSVVRVDEQYF; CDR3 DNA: TGCAGCGTTGTGAGGGTAGACGAGCAGTACTTC
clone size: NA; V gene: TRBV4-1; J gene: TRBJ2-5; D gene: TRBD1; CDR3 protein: CASSHPSGQGEETQYF; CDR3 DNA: TGCGCCAGCAGCCACCCCTCCGGACAGGGTGAGGAGACCCAGTACTTC
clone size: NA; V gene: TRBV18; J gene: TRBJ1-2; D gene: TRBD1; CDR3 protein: CASSPQGTGSANYGYTF; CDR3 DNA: TGTGCCAGCTCACCTCAAGGGACAGGTTCAGCTAACTATGGCTACACCTTC
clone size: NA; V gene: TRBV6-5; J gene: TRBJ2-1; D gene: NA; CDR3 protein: CASSYSVGNSYNEQFF; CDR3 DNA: TGTGCCAGCAGTTACTCAGTCGGGAACTCCTACAATGAGCAGTTCTTC
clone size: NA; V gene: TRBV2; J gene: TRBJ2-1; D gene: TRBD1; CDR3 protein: CASSEWQGDNNEQFF; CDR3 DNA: TGTGCCAGCAGTGAATGGCAGGGGGATAACAATGAGCAGTTCTTC
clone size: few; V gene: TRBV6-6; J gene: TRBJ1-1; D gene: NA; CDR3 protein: CASSYSNAGYAEAFF; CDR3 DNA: TGTGCCAGCAGTTACTCGAACGCAGGGTACGCTGAAGCTTTCTTT
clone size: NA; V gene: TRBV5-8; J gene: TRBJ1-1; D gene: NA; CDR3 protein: CASRVREFNLNTEAFF; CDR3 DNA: TGTGCCAGCAGGGTCCGCGAGTTCAACTTGAACACTGAAGCTTTCTTT
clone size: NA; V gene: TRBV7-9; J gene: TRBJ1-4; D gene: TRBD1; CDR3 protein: CASSLEGQWNEKLFF; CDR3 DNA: TGTGCCAGCAGCTTAGAGGGACAGTGGAATGAAAAACTGTTTTTT
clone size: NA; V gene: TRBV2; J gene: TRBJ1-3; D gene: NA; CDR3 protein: CASSSYSLSGNTIYF; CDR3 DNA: TGTGCCAGCAGCTCGTACAGCCTCTCTGGAAACACCATATATTTT
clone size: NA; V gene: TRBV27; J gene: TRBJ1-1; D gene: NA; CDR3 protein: CASSLSGRVNTEAFF; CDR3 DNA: TGTGCCAGCAGTTTATCGGGCAGGGTGAACACTGAAGCTTTCTTT